The 32 T cell receptor beta chains listed next were all sequenced from one sample in a study of CD8 T cells in ankylosing spondylitis. The antigens for these receptors are not known. TCRdb re-derived calls from the 5' RACE reads in MiXCR, one entry per CDR3 protein. The data contain around 770,000 distinct CDR3 sequences, 15% to 20% of them singletons. Study-level points and caveats: For ankylosing spondylitis blood, a TCR beta motif of fewer than 10 highly homologous variants appeared characteristic.

Sequencing used blood, either unsorted or a sorted T cell fraction (not recorded which). These receptors were collected from a male donor with ankylosing spondylitis.

V gene TRBV5-5 combines with J gene TRBJ2-7; D unresolved. The V gene lost 1 base and the J gene lost 5 bases, with 10 bases spanning the gap. Germline values: CDR1 SGHKS, CDR2 YYEKEE (reference sequence). The CDR3 totals 13 residues. Written as DNA, the CDR3 is TGTGCCAGCAGCTTGCGCGGACCAGACGAGCAGTACTTC. Its translation is CASSLRGPDEQYF.

This clonotype came up a few times. The rearrangement uses TRBV25-1 and TRBJ2-7, with 7 positions matching TRBD2. Losses at the gene ends were 6 bases for V and 3 bases for J; bases not matched to a gene: 5. The CDR3 loop spans 13 amino acids. Germline CDR1 reads MGHDK; CDR2 reads SYGVNS. CDR3 in amino acids: CASRASGNYEQYF. Here the CDR3 DNA reads TGTGCCAGCAGGGCTAGCGGTAACTACGAGCAGTACTTC.

This clonotype was picked up a small number of times. The rearrangement joins TRBV12-3 or TRBV12-4 to TRBJ1-3; 11 bases fit TRBD1. The V segment lost 3 bases and the J segment 2 bases; nucleotides outside the gene matches: 0. This CDR3 has 15 residues. The CDR3 coding sequence is TGTGCCAGCAGTTTGGGACAGGGGGCTGGAAACACCATATATTTT. It encodes CASSLGQGAGNTIYF.

This clonotype has a handful of counts. J is TRBJ2-1 and V is TRBV20-1, with 12 bases lining up with TRBD2. Losses at the gene ends were 6 bases for V and 4 bases for J; bases not matched to a gene: 13. CDR1 is DFQATT, CDR2 SNEGSKA, per germline (reference sequence). The CDR3 spans 17 residues. This CDR3 reads CSARLAGERWPYNEQFF. As DNA, the CDR3 is TGCAGTGCCAGACTAGCGGGAGAGCGATGGCCTTACAATGAGCAGTTCTTC.

The chain recombines TRBV12-3 or TRBV12-4 with TRBJ2-2; 7 bases agree with TRBD1. The CDR3 spans 19 residues. The J segment lost 3 bases and the V segment lost 4 bases, leaving 17 bases of the junction unmatched. The CDR3 nucleotides are TGTGCCAGCAGTTCGCTCGGGGACAGTTGGAGGTGGGACACCGGGGAGCTGTTTTTT. Protein product: CASSSLGDSWRWDTGELFF.

The chain carries TRBV12-3 or TRBV12-4 and TRBJ2-2; a possible D gene is TRBD1 (6 bases). The V end lost 6 bases, the J end lost 0 bases, and 14 bases lay between the germline ends. This CDR3 contains 16 residues. CDR3 loop: CASSSVGDTNTGELFF. DNA for the CDR3: TGTGCCAGCAGCTCTGTGGGGGACACGAACACCGGGGAGCTGTTTTTT.

Many counts were recorded for this clonotype. The chain employs TRBV12-3 or TRBV12-4 and TRBJ1-5; TRBD1 matches 9 bases. The CDR3 loop spans 15 amino acids. With V trimmed by 6 bases and J by 7 bases, 10 bases remained unmatched. The CDR3 DNA sequence: TGTGCCAGCAGCCTTGCCGGGACAGGGTACCAGCCCCAGCATTTT. Encoded protein: CASSLAGTGYQPQHF.

This clonotype has just a few counts. The CDR3 sequence is CSARGQGAKVVGDIQYF. In nucleotides, the CDR3 is TGCAGTGCTAGAGGGCAGGGGGCGAAGGTCGTAGGGGACATTCAGTACTTC. This chain connects TRBV20-1 to TRBJ2-4, with 8 nucleotides matching TRBD1. The CDR3 loop spans 17 amino acids. V lost 1 base and J lost 8; bases outside the gene matches: 16. Germline-derived CDR1 and CDR2 are DFQATT and SNEGSKA (reference sequence).

This clonotype came up a few times. The chain carries TRBV29-1 and TRBJ2-3, with TRBD2 identical over 8 bases. The germline V gene encodes CDR1 SQVTM and CDR2 ANQGSEA. The CDR3 sequence is 16 residues long. Trimming at V came to 6 bases and at J to 0 bases, leaving 11 bases not matched to a gene. The CDR3 loop reads CSVRGGSALSTDTQYF. Here the CDR3 DNA reads TGCAGCGTCCGGGGGGGGTCTGCGCTTAGCACAGATACGCAGTATTTT.

This clonotype has only a few counts. The chain couples TRBV5-1 to TRBJ2-3, with D tentatively TRBD2 (5 bases). CDR3 length: 14 amino acids. Germline V lookup: CDR1 SGHRS, CDR2 YFSETQ. V dropped 7 bases and J dropped 4 bases, with 16 bases sitting between them. CDR3 region: CASQTAWGADTQYF. CDR3 nucleotides: TGCGCCAGCCAGACGGCATGGGGAGCAGATACGCAGTATTTT.

This chain joins TRBV4-2 and TRBJ1-5; D gene uncertain. Trimming took off 1 base at V and 0 bases at J, with 7 bases between the two ends. The CDR3 has 15 amino acids. Germline CDR1 and CDR2: LGHNA and YNFKEQ. The CDR3 here is CASSQGPVSNQPQHF. The CDR3 DNA sequence: TGTGCCAGCAGCCAAGGGCCAGTTAGCAATCAGCCCCAGCATTTT.

This clonotype was observed a few times. This rearrangement joins TRBV12-3 or TRBV12-4 to TRBJ2-1, with 12 positions matching TRBD1. The V gene end was trimmed by 5 bases and the J gene end by 9 bases; junction bases not matched to a gene: 20. This CDR3 contains 19 residues. CDR3 nucleotides: TGTGCCAGCAGTCCACCCGGGACAGGGGGCGAGTTTTGGGTGGGTGAGCAGTTCTTC. Protein sequence: CASSPPGTGGEFWVGEQFF.

CDR3 sequence: CASSPQGDSGANVLTF. The CDR3 bases are TGTGCCAGCAGCCCCCAGGGGGACTCTGGGGCCAACGTCCTGACTTTC. The rearrangement uses TRBV4-2 and TRBJ2-6; 7 positions match TRBD1. Trimming cost V 4 bases and J 0 bases; bases outside gene matches: 3. The CDR3 runs to 16 residues. Looked up from germline, CDR1 is LGHNA and CDR2 is YNFKEQ.

This clonotype was observed a handful of times. The gene calls are TRBV15 and TRBJ2-1; D tentatively reads TRBD1 or TRBD2 (6 bases each). This CDR3 spans 16 amino acids. Germline V gene lookup returns CDR1 LNHNV and CDR2 YYDKDF (reference sequence). Trimming took off 7 bases at V and 8 bases at J, with 24 bases between the two ends. CDR3 in amino acids: CATTIPSATGAHEQFF. The CDR3 bases are TGTGCCACCACCATACCCTCCGCGACGGGGGCGCATGAGCAGTTCTTC.

This clonotype was recorded once. This chain links TRBV20-1 with TRBJ1-1, with D uncertain. The CDR3 extends over 14 amino acids. V dropped 0 bases and J dropped 1 base, with 9 bases sitting between them. Germline CDR1 is DFQATT and CDR2 is SNEGSKA (reference sequence). The CDR3 sequence: CSARDWQRNTEAFF. CDR3 nucleotides: TGCAGTGCTAGAGATTGGCAGAGGAACACTGAAGCTTTCTTT.

This clonotype has only a few counts. The chain recombines TRBV7-9 with TRBJ2-7; a possible D gene is TRBD1 (6 bases). The CDR3 consists of 14 residues. Germline V lookup: CDR1 SEHNR, CDR2 FQNEAQ (reference sequence). V lost 6 bases, J lost 3 bases, and 15 bases lay in between. CDR3 in DNA: TGTGCCAGCAGTCCCCTTTGGACAGACTACGAGCAGTACTTC. This gives the protein CASSPLWTDYEQYF.

This clonotype was counted ten times or more. The genes are TRBV20-1 and TRBJ1-5, with 10 positions matching TRBD1. Germline V gene data show CDR1 as DFQATT and CDR2 as SNEGSKA (reference sequence). The CDR3 is 16 residues long. After removal of 6 bases from V and 1 base from J, the junction contained 9 bases not matched to a gene. The CDR3 protein is CSAMPGQGRSNQPQHF. The CDR3 DNA sequence: TGCAGTGCCATGCCGGGACAGGGGAGAAGCAATCAGCCCCAGCATTTT.

This clonotype was recorded at least ten times. The CDR3 is CASSLGISYEQYF. In DNA, the CDR3 is TGCGCCAGCAGCTTGGGGATCTCCTACGAGCAGTACTTC. The chain is built from TRBV5-1 and TRBJ2-7; no clear D gene. V was trimmed by 0 bases and J by 0 bases, leaving 4 bases between them. Germline V CDR1 and CDR2: SGHRS, YFSETQ. The CDR3 consists of 13 residues.

This chain connects TRBV4-1 to TRBJ1-2; a possible D gene is TRBD1 (5 bases). Germline CDR1 and CDR2: MGHRA and YSYEKL. This CDR3 has 15 residues. The V and J ends lost 0 bases and 3 bases respectively, with 11 bases between them. CDR3 DNA sequence: TGCGCCAGCAGCCAAGATAGGGGTGACGACTATGGCTACACCTTC. This translates into CASSQDRGDDYGYTF.

The V call is TRBV11-2, the J call TRBJ2-5; maybe TRBD2 (6 bases). V lost 4 bases and J 4 bases, leaving 10 bases between the germline ends. The CDR3 has 13 residues. Germline CDR1 reads SGHAT; CDR2 reads FQNNGV. The CDR3 protein is CASSWRGRETQYF. DNA for the CDR3: TGTGCCAGCAGCTGGCGGGGAAGAGAGACCCAGTACTTC.

This clonotype occurred a few times. The chain links TRBV5-6 to TRBJ1-1, with 7 bases aligning to TRBD1. This CDR3 region has 15 residues. Germline values: CDR1 SGHDT, CDR2 YYEEEE. The J segment lost 2 bases and the V segment lost 0 bases, leaving 4 bases of the junction unmatched. The CDR3 reads CASSLETGDNTEAFF. The CDR3 nucleotides are TGTGCCAGCAGCTTGGAAACAGGGGACAACACTGAAGCTTTCTTT.

The genes are TRBV12-3 or TRBV12-4 and TRBJ1-2, with 9 bases fitting TRBD1. The CDR3 runs 13 residues. V was pared by 6 bases and J by 7 bases, with 6 bases of the junction left unmatched. CDR3 region: CASSLGQGPGYTF. The CDR3 coding sequence is TGTGCCAGCAGCCTGGGACAGGGTCCTGGCTACACCTTC.

This clonotype has more than one count but fewer than ten. The V call is TRBV20-1, the J call TRBJ2-1, with D tentatively TRBD2 (5 bases). This CDR3 is built from 13 residues. V dropped 1 base and J dropped 8 bases, with 12 bases sitting between them. Germline lookup yields CDR1 DFQATT and CDR2 SNEGSKA (reference sequence). The chain's CDR3 is CSARGAVHYEQFF. The CDR3 nucleotides are TGCAGTGCTAGAGGAGCGGTCCATTATGAGCAGTTCTTC.

The chain combines TRBV6-5 with TRBJ2-7, with 7 bases fitting TRBD2. Germline V gives CDR1 MNHEY, CDR2 SVGAGI. The CDR3 is made up of 15 amino acids. Germline trimming cut 4 bases from V and 7 bases from J; bases unmatched to any gene: 13. CDR3 bases: TGTGCCAGCAGTTTCACGGGCGGGGGTGTCGGAGAGCAGTACTTC. Translation gives CASSFTGGGVGEQYF.

This rearrangement joins TRBV10-3 to TRBJ2-7, with D perhaps matching TRBD2 (7 bases). Germline CDR1 is ENHRY and CDR2 is SYGVKD. Trimming cost V 2 bases and J 4 bases, with 15 bases left between them. CDR3 size: 15 residues. The CDR3 loop reads CAISEPGAGAYEQYF. The DNA of the CDR3 is TGTGCCATCAGTGAGCCGGGGGCGGGAGCTTACGAGCAGTACTTC.

This clonotype was picked up a small number of times. The genes are TRBV20-1 and TRBJ2-1, with a tentative D call TRBD2 (7 bases). Germline V gene sequence: CDR1 DFQATT, CDR2 SNEGSKA (reference sequence). This CDR3 spans 17 amino acids. The V end lost 5 bases, the J end lost 1 base, and 21 bases lay between the germline ends. CDR3 sequence (DNA): TGCAGTGCTCTAGGGGGGGGAGCGGGGACTTCCTACAATGAGCAGTTCTTC. Its translation is CSALGGGAGTSYNEQFF.

V gene TRBV7-2 combines with J gene TRBJ2-5, with TRBD2 as a possible D gene (5 bases). The CDR3 sequence is 15 residues long. V lost 0 bases and J 4 bases, leaving 12 bases between the germline ends. Germline assignment: CDR1 SGHTA and CDR2 FQGNSA. CDR3 in amino acids: CASSLAVRRGETQYF. In nucleotides, the CDR3 is TGTGCCAGCAGCTTAGCGGTCCGCCGGGGAGAGACCCAGTACTTC.

The J gene is TRBJ1-3, the V gene TRBV28; D is unclear. V lost 8 bases and J 0 bases, leaving 5 bases between the germline ends. The CDR3 sequence is 12 residues long. The germline V gene has CDR1 MDHEN and CDR2 SYDVKM. The DNA of the CDR3 is TGTGCCAGCGTTTCCTCTGGAAACACCATATATTTT. Its translation is CASVSSGNTIYF.

This clonotype was seen a handful of times. The chain combines TRBV6-2 or TRBV6-3 with TRBJ2-7, with D perhaps given as TRBD1 or TRBD2 (5 bases each). Looked up from germline, CDR1 is MNHEY and CDR2 is SVGEGT. The CDR3 is 14 amino acids. Trimming shortened V by 5 bases and J by 2 bases, and 13 bases separated the two germline ends. Here the CDR3 DNA reads TGTGCCAGCAGTGGGACGTTGGTGGCCTACGAGCAGTACTTC. It encodes CASSGTLVAYEQYF.

This sequence joins TRBV11-2 and TRBJ1-4; D remains ambiguous. The ends were cut back, 1 base at V and 7 bases at J, with 7 bases in the middle. The CDR3 runs to 13 residues. The germline V gene encodes CDR1 SGHAT and CDR2 FQNNGV. The CDR3 DNA follows: TGTGCCAGCAGCTTAGGGAGTGCTGAAAAACTGTTTTTT. It specifies CASSLGSAEKLFF.

This clonotype was seen many times. The CDR3 nucleotides are TGTGCCAGCAGCGGGGTAGGAAATGAGCAGTTCTTC. It specifies CASSGVGNEQFF. V is TRBV7-2 and J is TRBJ2-1; D not certain. Germline lookup yields CDR1 SGHTA and CDR2 FQGNSA. This CDR3 is 12 amino acids long. Trimming stripped 5 bases from V and 7 bases from J, with 9 bases between.

Note on this clonotype: A much bigger clone sits one base away, suggesting this may be a read error. This sequence joins TRBV20-1 and TRBJ2-3; D ambiguous. Germline V CDR1 and CDR2: DFQATT, SNEGSKA (reference sequence). V lost 3 bases, J lost 0 bases, and 7 bases lay in between. This CDR3 is built from 13 residues. The CDR3 DNA follows: TGCAGTGCTAGTCGACCCAGCACAGATACGCAGTATTTT. Its translation: CSASRPSTDTQYF.